Included here is one TCR beta chain sequence, with context. This clonotype was observed at least ten times. The clone's antigen remains unknown. No quality values exist for individual bases; no much larger clone is one base distant. The iRepertoire nested amplicon-rescue multiplex PCR (arm-PCR) platform was used to amplify TCR alpha and beta CDR3 regions from RNA. The input for one-step reverse transcription and amplification was about 85-400 ng of tissue mRNA or PBMC total RNA. Following bead purification, Illumina adapters were added by a secondary multiplex PCR, and the libraries were gel-purified between 200 and 400 bp. The libraries contained internal 6-nucleotide barcodes that were used for demultiplexing. Sequencing of the libraries was done on an Illumina MiSeq using 2x220 or 2x250 nucleotide paired-end reads. The study's own analysis went as follows. Paired reads were merged with FLASH 1.2.11 and aligned to the GRCh37 human genome with BWA-MEM before extracting TRA and TRB reads. V and J assignment used an IMGT-derived reference of cassette sequences and CDR3 motifs that included pseudogenes. Reads were translated in three frames, and productive CDR3s were defined by a C…FGXG motif without stop codons. A clonotype was defined as a unique combination of a V-J cassette pair and a CDR3 amino acid sequence. Filtering of reads was based on Hamming distance, with the threshold set by the sequence error rate of each sample in mapped regions. The public sequencing data were trimmed at Q25 with fastp and processed into clonotypes with MiXCR by TCRdb, which kept only in-frame beta chains. Each CDR3 protein gets just one entry, which takes the most common genes and DNA from the rows behind it. V and J calls and clone size were set by TCRdb, not the authors. The sample table lists some 90,000 distinct CDR3 sequences, roughly 39% of them with a count of one. In total, the top ten clones hold around two fifths of the sample.

This record comes from a study of glioma-infiltrating T cells (dated by TCRdb to about 2016). Broadly, across the study: TCR alpha- and beta-chain repertoires were sequenced from glioma tissue, non-neoplastic brain tissue and matched peripheral blood mononuclear cells. To measure divergence between tissue and blood T-cell populations, each tissue-infiltrating repertoire was compared with the peripheral blood repertoire of the same patient. The paired cohort was made up of three low-grade glioma patients, seven to nine primary glioblastoma patients and three non-glioma patients who contributed non-neoplastic brain tissue. General conclusions and limits of the study: Small numbers underpinned the group comparisons: roughly 8 glioblastoma patients, three low-grade glioma patients and three non-neoplastic patients. In non-neoplastic patients, VJ-independent divergence between tissue and blood fell below expectation, whereas in all gliomas, and especially in low-grade gliomas, the divergence rose above expectation. Only a very small number of CDR3 sequences turned up in both tissue and blood, a result put down to high CDR3 diversity combined with limited sampling.

The germline V gene sets CDR1 to SGHTA and CDR2 to FQGNSA. The CDR3 runs 12 residues from the cysteine to the phenylalanine. The sequence is cut down to CDR3 DNA, 36 bases in frame from base 1. A distance of 12 bases separates the germline ends of V and J, which lose 5 bases and 8 bases respectively. The specimen was glioma tissue, nonneoplastic brain tissue, or PBMCs (not recorded which). The chain uses TRBV7-2 and TRBJ1-2; TRBD1 is perhaps the D gene, given 6 matching bases. The receptor's source is a human donor with low-grade glioma or glioblastoma, undergoing nonglioma brain surgery, or in good health (not recorded which). The CDR3 is CASSPRGRGYTF. Here is the DNA: TGTGCCAGCAGCCCCAGGGGCCGAGGCTACACCTTC.